The source of this T cell receptor beta chain is a study of T cell responses to AZD1222 COVID-19 vaccine. General study points: CD4 TCRs covered the whole spike, strongest at regions 160-218 and 743-854.

The CDR3 has 14 residues. Germline V gene sequence: CDR1 MNHEY, CDR2 SMNVEV (reference sequence). The V and J ends lost 6 bases and 5 bases, in that order; junction bases with no gene match: 6. On this clone: The antigen is unknown.

TCRdb keeps only in-frame clones here, not all; method: immunoSEQ multiplex PCR. The table lists about 88,000 clones, 70% to 90% of them singletons. This sequence originates from an adult who received the AZD1222 COVID-19 vaccine. Sequencing was performed on peripheral blood, taken 28 days after the second AZD1222 dose. The V and J genes are TRBV27 and TRBJ2-7; TRBD1 aligns across 11 bases. The CDR3 loop is CASSPGQGGHEQYF. The CDR3 bases are TGTGCCAGCAGCCCGGGACAGGGGGGCCACGAGCAGTACTTC.